This entry features one T cell receptor (beta chain) sequence. The PCR had 60 Vbeta and 13 Jbeta primers. TCRdb's table, derived via immunoSEQ multiplex PCR, lists solely in-frame clones and lacks some. This sample carries tens of thousands of clones, roughly four fifths of them seen once, and the ten largest clones take around 6.4%. The record originates from a study of cytomegalovirus exposure and HLA in healthy donors. Study context: In terms of ancestry, the Caucasian-associated cluster contained 75% to 85% of the approximately 380 genotyped donors.

This CDR3 is built from 13 residues. Germline V lookup: CDR1 MNHEY, CDR2 SMNVEV (reference sequence). J gave up 1 base and V 4 bases, and 1 base lay outside the gene matches. The chain couples TRBV27 to TRBJ2-7, with 7 bases matching TRBD1. The clonotype comes from a woman in her fifties or sixties in good health and CMV-seropositive. The sample was PBMCs. CDR3 residues: CASSSTGSYEQYF. CDR3 coding DNA: TGTGCCAGCAGTTCGACAGGGTCCTACGAGCAGTACTTC.